Listed below are T cell receptor beta chains from one sample, sequenced in a study of blood T cells in healthy people across ages. MiXCR, applied by TCRdb to the 5' RACE reads, yields one record per CDR3 protein. Of approximately 900,000 distinct CDR3 sequences in the sample, roughly 50% were seen once. Sequenced material: blood. These receptors were obtained from a man aged 25-40 years in good health. The CDR3 runs from the conserved cysteine through the conserved F or W. Fields, in order: CDR3 protein, J gene, V gene.

cdr3_aa: CASSQPGHKYEQYF
j_call: TRBJ2-7
v_call: TRBV11-1

cdr3_aa: CASTPFDTQYF
j_call: TRBJ2-3
v_call: TRBV7-2

cdr3_aa: CATSDPPFDEQYF
j_call: NA
v_call: TRBV24-1

cdr3_aa: CASSVAGGSPAQYF
j_call: TRBJ2-3
v_call: TRBV9

cdr3_aa: CASSFRGTGYDGYTF
j_call: TRBJ1-2
v_call: TRBV28

cdr3_aa: CASSQYEGSYEQYF
j_call: TRBJ2-7
v_call: TRBV3-1

cdr3_aa: CASSHEKLFF
j_call: TRBJ1-4
v_call: TRBV4-1

cdr3_aa: CASSLDSGKETQYF
j_call: TRBJ2-5
v_call: TRBV7-9

cdr3_aa: CASSWITGGESYEQYF
j_call: TRBJ2-7
v_call: TRBV5-1

cdr3_aa: CSATHPGGVNTEAFF
j_call: TRBJ1-1
v_call: TRBV20-1

cdr3_aa: CSAIPYSRSSYEQYF
j_call: TRBJ2-7
v_call: TRBV20-1

cdr3_aa: CASSPSSLYNPEQFF
j_call: TRBJ2-1
v_call: TRBV11-2

cdr3_aa: CATSRDLDRVYEQYF
j_call: NA
v_call: TRBV15

cdr3_aa: CASATAPGYEQFF
j_call: TRBJ2-1
v_call: TRBV4-1

cdr3_aa: CASSFSQGDGYTF
j_call: TRBJ1-2
v_call: TRBV7-9

cdr3_aa: CASSLASGTIRDNEQFF
j_call: TRBJ2-1
v_call: TRBV3-1

cdr3_aa: CTSSPYGNFYNEQFF
j_call: TRBJ2-1
v_call: TRBV3-1

cdr3_aa: CASSIRSTGGRNEAFF
j_call: TRBJ1-1
v_call: TRBV19

cdr3_aa: CASSPRGATDTQYF
j_call: TRBJ2-3
v_call: TRBV12-3/TRBV12-4

cdr3_aa: CASSSGGNSPLHF
j_call: TRBJ1-6
v_call: TRBV7-3

cdr3_aa: CSGYRGGEQYF
j_call: TRBJ2-7
v_call: TRBV29-1

cdr3_aa: CASALGGETQYF
j_call: TRBJ2-5
v_call: TRBV12-3/TRBV12-4

cdr3_aa: CASPIRLAGENIQYF
j_call: NA
v_call: TRBV10-1

cdr3_aa: CASSLEGVNGYTF
j_call: TRBJ1-2
v_call: TRBV12-3/TRBV12-4

cdr3_aa: CASRGAGGGETQYF
j_call: TRBJ2-5
v_call: TRBV27

cdr3_aa: CASSTSGTGAYEQYF
j_call: TRBJ2-7
v_call: TRBV28

cdr3_aa: CAILAANQGDTQYF
j_call: TRBJ2-3
v_call: TRBV10-3

cdr3_aa: CASSQEPGSLTDTQYF
j_call: TRBJ2-3
v_call: TRBV4-3

cdr3_aa: CASSPGTRPREQFF
j_call: TRBJ2-1
v_call: TRBV5-4

cdr3_aa: CASSQDPGTGTYEQYF
j_call: TRBJ2-7
v_call: TRBV14

cdr3_aa: CASSVGQGGSYNEQYF
j_call: NA
v_call: TRBV9

cdr3_aa: CSVTDRGTGMAASTDTQYF
j_call: TRBJ2-3
v_call: TRBV29-1

cdr3_aa: CASDVRTGAGEQYF
j_call: TRBJ2-7
v_call: TRBV2

cdr3_aa: CASSLLSGSYEQYF
j_call: TRBJ2-7
v_call: TRBV5-5

cdr3_aa: CAGSQSASEQYF
j_call: TRBJ2-5
v_call: TRBV7-2

cdr3_aa: CASSEMGTGVHEKFF
j_call: TRBJ2-1
v_call: TRBV2

cdr3_aa: CASSGEGQVKLFF
j_call: TRBJ1-4
v_call: TRBV6-1

cdr3_aa: CASRADSSYEQYF
j_call: TRBJ2-7
v_call: TRBV3-1

cdr3_aa: CASSLAGQGDQPQHF
j_call: TRBJ1-5
v_call: TRBV7-9

cdr3_aa: CASTHQGSYEQYF
j_call: TRBJ2-7
v_call: TRBV27

cdr3_aa: CASRAFFSYEQYF
j_call: TRBJ2-7
v_call: TRBV28

cdr3_aa: CATSRALTGSYEQYF
j_call: TRBJ2-7
v_call: TRBV15

cdr3_aa: CASSLGGALGSIQYF
j_call: TRBJ2-4
v_call: TRBV12-3/TRBV12-4

cdr3_aa: CSASWDRSSYNEQFF
j_call: TRBJ2-1
v_call: TRBV20-1